The 14 T cell receptor beta chains listed next were all sequenced from one sample in a study of lymphopenia after photon versus proton radiotherapy. Assay used: immunoSEQ multiplex PCR; TCRdb lists only in-frame clones, some missing. Of tens of thousands of clones in the sample, approximately 84% were seen once. Sequencing used peripheral blood, obtained from a patient treated with proton-based radiotherapy. The receptors come from a man aged 55 to 70 with pancreatic cancer.

The V gene is TRBV7-2, the J gene TRBJ2-7; perhaps TRBD1 as D (6 bases). CDR3 length equals 16 residues. Germline-derived CDR1 and CDR2 are SGHTA and FQGNSA. V was shortened by 1 base and J by 0 bases, with 13 bases between the two germline ends. CDR3 loop: CASSLVAGESSYEQYF. The DNA for the CDR3 is TGTGCCAGCAGCTTAGTGGCAGGGGAGAGCTCCTACGAGCAGTACTTC.

The chain uses TRBV6-1 and TRBJ2-7; either TRBD1 or TRBD2 may fit D (5 bases each). The CDR3 runs 13 residues. The germline V and J ends were trimmed by 5 bases and 7 bases, with 15 bases remaining between them. Germline loops: CDR1 MNHNS, CDR2 SASEGT. This CDR3 reads CASSPRGAWEQYF. The DNA for the CDR3 is TGTGCCAGCAGTCCCCGAGGGGCCTGGGAGCAGTACTTC.

CDR3 in amino acids: CASSNRTSGLSSYNEQFF. CDR3 in DNA: TGTGCCAGCAGCAACAGGACTAGCGGGTTGAGCTCCTACAATGAGCAGTTCTTC. The chain combines TRBV7-6 with TRBJ2-1, with TRBD2 matching 11 bases. The germline CDR1 and CDR2 sequences are SGHVS and FNYEAQ. The CDR3 is 18 residues long. With V trimmed by 5 bases and J by 0 bases, 9 bases remained unmatched.

The chain recombines TRBV5-1 with TRBJ2-2; 9 bases agree with TRBD2. Unmatched junction bases numbered 5, after V lost 5 bases and J lost 0 bases. The CDR3 has 16 amino acids. CDR1 is SGHRS and CDR2 is YFSETQ in the germline V gene. Here the CDR3 reads CASRVAGVSNTGELFF. The CDR3 region has the DNA TGCGCCAGCAGAGTAGCGGGAGTATCGAACACCGGGGAGCTGTTTTTT.

The chain employs TRBV11-2 and TRBJ2-1, with a weak D call TRBD2 (7 bases). V lost 4 bases and J 9 bases, leaving 25 bases between the germline ends. The germline CDR1 and CDR2 sequences are SGHAT and FQNNGV. This CDR3 region has 17 residues. CDR3 in amino acids: CASSSQSRGAVTFEQFF. CDR3 nucleotides: TGTGCCAGCAGCTCCCAATCCCGGGGGGCAGTGACTTTTGAGCAGTTCTTC. Together with reference TRBV11-2 and TRBJ2-1, the CDR3 gives the full variable domain: EAGVAQSPRYKIIEKRQSVAFWCNPISGHATLYWYQQILGQGPKLLIQFQNNGVVDDSQLPKDRFSAERLKGVDSTLKIQPAKLEDSAVYLCASSSQSRGAVTFEQFFGPGTRLTVL.

CDR3 amino acids: CSVELATSGRTDTQYF. The DNA of the CDR3 is TGCAGCGTTGAACTCGCGACTAGCGGGAGGACAGATACGCAGTATTTT. The rearrangement uses TRBV29-1 and TRBJ2-3, with 13 bases identical to TRBD2. V gave up 2 bases and J gave up 3 bases; unmatched junction bases: 5. In germline, CDR1 is SQVTM, CDR2 ANQGSEA. The CDR3 is made up of 16 amino acids.

The rearrangement links TRBV28 to TRBJ1-1; the D is unclear. CDR3 size: 14 residues. Trimming left V 4 bases short and J 5 bases short, with 14 bases between. From germline, CDR1 is MDHEN and CDR2 SYDVKM. The CDR3 DNA follows: TGTGCCAGCAGTTCTATCGCACGGGGAACTGAAGCTTTCTTT. Its translation is CASSSIARGTEAFF.

This rearrangement joins TRBV6-5 to TRBJ1-1; 7 bases fit TRBD1. CDR3 length equals 15 residues. The germline gives CDR1 MNHEY, CDR2 SVGAGI. V dropped 5 bases and J dropped 1; count of bases not matched to a gene: 7. CDR3 sequence reads: CASSPSRGRNTEAFF. CDR3 bases: TGTGCCAGCAGTCCGTCCAGGGGGAGGAACACTGAAGCTTTCTTT.

The genes are TRBV30 and TRBJ2-7; D not certain. V lost 0 bases and J lost 6, with 15 bases in between. The CDR3 runs 14 residues. Per germline, CDR1 GTSNPN and CDR2 SVGIG (reference sequence). CDR3 in amino acids: CAWSVRPGLGEQYF. DNA for the CDR3: TGTGCCTGGAGTGTACGGCCTGGCCTCGGCGAGCAGTACTTC.

The chain carries TRBV11-2 and TRBJ1-2; D is unclear. The CDR3 consists of 15 residues. Germline V gene sequence: CDR1 SGHAT, CDR2 FQNNGV. The V end lost 8 bases, the J end lost 5 bases, and 21 bases lay between the germline ends. CDR3 coding DNA: TGTGCCAGCTCACGATCAGTTTCAGCACGGTATGGCTACACCTTC. The encoded protein is CASSRSVSARYGYTF.

Here the CDR3 reads CASSQTGGAPKNIQYF. CDR3 DNA: TGTGCCAGCAGTCAAACAGGGGGCGCGCCCAAAAACATTCAGTACTTC. The chain recombines TRBV28 with TRBJ2-4, with 9 bases fitting TRBD1. Germline V lookup: CDR1 MDHEN, CDR2 SYDVKM. The CDR3 spans 16 residues. With 5 bases clipped from V and 2 bases from J, the junction kept 7 bases outside the gene matches.

The chain joins TRBV18 to TRBJ2-3, with TRBD2 as a possible D gene (5 bases). Germline V gene lookup returns CDR1 KGHSH and CDR2 LQKENI. The CDR3 is 16 amino acids. V lost 3 bases and J 0 bases, leaving 13 bases between the germline ends. The CDR3, as DNA: TGTGCCAGCTCACCTCCATTCGGGGTTAGCACAGATACGCAGTATTTT. As protein: CASSPPFGVSTDTQYF.

The chain combines TRBV7-2 with TRBJ1-2, with D maybe TRBD1 (6 bases). The CDR3 loop spans 15 amino acids. CDR1 and CDR2 (germline): SGHTA, FQGNSA. Deletions cut 2 bases from V and 8 bases from J, with 18 bases between. As DNA, the CDR3 is TGTGCCAGCAGCTTAATCTGGACAGCGCCTATAGGCTACACCTTC. It specifies CASSLIWTAPIGYTF.

This clone was seen a handful of times. V is TRBV11-2 and J is TRBJ2-7, with D maybe TRBD2 (6 bases). Germline V CDR1 and CDR2: SGHAT, FQNNGV. CDR3 length: 14 residues. V gave up 1 base and J gave up 5 bases, with 12 bases separating them. CDR3 residues: CASSLGRGTDEQYF. In DNA, the CDR3 is TGTGCCAGCAGCTTAGGACGGGGGACGGACGAGCAGTACTTC.